The 21 T cell receptor beta chains below were found in one sample sequenced in a study of T cell repertoires in cytomegalovirus infection. TCRdb used MiXCR to reprocess the reads, holding one entry per CDR3 protein. The table records about 920,000 distinct CDR3 sequences, approximately 33% of them present only once. These TCRs' antigens remain unknown. This specimen consisted of cultured CD8+ T cells from PBMCs, obtained from culture after CMV antigen stimulation. Receptors were obtained from a human donor in good health (CMV status not recorded). Some clones in this sample may be carry-over from other donors' samples.

This clonotype came up a few times. This chain joins TRBV12-3 or TRBV12-4 and TRBJ2-2; D possibly uses TRBD1 or TRBD2 (5 bases each). CDR3 length: 14 amino acids. Trimming removed 5 bases from V and 6 bases from J, with 13 bases in between. Written as DNA, the CDR3 is TGTGCCAGCAGTGATACCGGGACCCCCGGGGAGCTGTTTTTT. The encoded protein is CASSDTGTPGELFF.

This chain links TRBV3-1 with TRBJ1-5; tentatively, D is TRBD1 (5 bases). CDR3 length equals 15 residues. Deletions cut 0 bases from V and 5 bases from J, with 11 bases between. CDR1 and CDR2 (germline): LGHDT, YNNKEL (reference sequence). CDR3 DNA sequence: TGTGCCAGCAGCCAAGAGGGGGGATTTCATCAGCCCCAGCATTTT. The encoded protein is CASSQEGGFHQPQHF.

This clonotype came up a few times. The chain carries TRBV4-1 and TRBJ2-5; unclear D gene. Trimming removed 0 bases at V and 1 base at J, with 12 bases between. The CDR3 length is 16 residues. The germline V gene encodes CDR1 MGHRA and CDR2 YSYEKL. The chain's CDR3 is CASSQEARAAQETQYF. CDR3 sequence (DNA): TGCGCCAGCAGCCAAGAAGCTCGGGCAGCCCAAGAGACCCAGTACTTC.

The chain joins TRBV19 to TRBJ1-5, with 7 bases lining up with TRBD1. Unmatched junction bases numbered 17, after V lost 7 bases and J lost 2 bases. The CDR3 has 18 amino acids. Germline V CDR1 and CDR2: LNHDA, SQIVND (reference sequence). The chain's CDR3 is CASTRTGYNYERNQPQHF. For the CDR3, the DNA is TGTGCCAGTACCCGGACAGGCTATAATTATGAGCGCAATCAGCCCCAGCATTTT.

The rearrangement links TRBV7-3 to TRBJ2-1; D gene ambiguous. Germline CDR1 and CDR2: SGHTA and FQGTGA. V was clipped by 0 bases and J by 4 bases, with 13 bases between them. This CDR3 comprises 16 residues. DNA of the CDR3: TGTGCCAGCAGCTTAACTATAAGGCTCAGATACAATGAGCAGTTCTTC. Translating it yields CASSLTIRLRYNEQFF.

This clonotype was seen repeatedly, ten times or more. The chain carries TRBV7-2 and TRBJ1-1, with D unclear. The ends were cut back, 1 base at V and 4 bases at J, with 7 bases in the middle. There are 13 residues in the CDR3. From germline, CDR1 is SGHTA and CDR2 FQGNSA. CDR3 DNA sequence: TGTGCCAGCAGCTTAGGTTCGAGCACTGAAGCTTTCTTT. Amino acids: CASSLGSSTEAFF.

This clonotype was detected only a few times. This chain connects TRBV19 to TRBJ2-2, with TRBD1 identical over 12 bases. The CDR3 totals 15 residues. V lost 9 bases to trimming and J lost 4 bases; unmatched junction nucleotides: 6. Per germline, CDR1 LNHDA and CDR2 SQIVND (reference sequence). CDR3 sequence reads: CARRGQGASTGELFF. CDR3 sequence (DNA): TGTGCCAGACGGGGACAGGGGGCAAGCACCGGGGAGCTGTTTTTT.

This clonotype was seen repeatedly, ten times or more. The rearrangement links TRBV7-8 to TRBJ1-3; no firm D call. V gave up 5 bases and J gave up 4 bases, with 18 bases separating them. The V gene's germline CDR1 is SGHVS and CDR2 FQNEAQ. The CDR3 totals 16 residues. CDR3 region: CASSQSPEARGNTIYF. In DNA form, the CDR3 reads TGTGCCAGCAGCCAAAGCCCCGAAGCAAGAGGAAACACCATATATTTT.

The V call is TRBV19, the J call TRBJ1-1; no definite D call. The CDR3 is made up of 13 amino acids. V was pared by 0 bases and J by 8 bases, with 10 bases between. The germline CDR1 and CDR2 sequences are LNHDA and SQIVND (reference sequence). CDR3 sequence: CASSIDLGREAFF. In nucleotides, the CDR3 is TGTGCCAGTAGTATAGATCTTGGGAGGGAAGCTTTCTTT.

The sample holds one count of this clonotype. A junction end diverges from the germline sequence, so it may reflect a read error. This chain joins TRBV12-3 or TRBV12-4 and TRBJ2-1, with TRBD2 matching 9 bases. The CDR3 extends over 14 amino acids. This chain's CDR3 is CDSSPRGGVYEQFF. DNA of the CDR3: TGTGACAGCAGTCCGCGGGGGGGGGTCTATGAGCAGTTCTTC.

The rearrangement uses TRBV6-5 and TRBJ2-2; 7 bases are a match to TRBD1. Losses at the gene ends were 10 bases for V and 5 bases for J; bases not matched to a gene: 10. CDR3 length: 14 residues. The V gene's germline CDR1 is MNHEY and CDR2 SVGAGI. CDR3 sequence reads: CANRETGWTGELFF. The CDR3 bases are TGTGCCAACAGGGAGACAGGGTGGACCGGGGAGCTGTTTTTT.

To note about this clonotype: A read error may account for a junction end that differs from germline. In nucleotides, the CDR3 is TGTGCTAGCAGCTTAAACCCGGGACAGGGGCAAGAGACCCAGTACTTC. Amino acids: CASSLNPGQGQETQYF. The chain combines TRBV7-6 with TRBJ2-5; TRBD1 matches at 10 bases. The CDR3 contains 16 residues. Germline V lookup: CDR1 SGHVS, CDR2 FNYEAQ.

This clonotype has at least ten counts. The genes are TRBV5-4 and TRBJ2-7, with 8 nucleotides matching TRBD1. CDR3 length: 14 amino acids. J lost 0 bases, V lost 4 bases, and 3 bases had no gene match. CDR1 is SGHNT and CDR2 is YYREEE in the germline V gene (reference sequence). This CDR3 is CASSRDRSSYEQYF. For the CDR3, the DNA is TGTGCCAGCAGCCGGGACAGGAGCTCCTACGAGCAGTACTTC. The variable domain in full, with the rest retrieved from reference TRBV5-4 and TRBJ2-7, is ETGVTQSPTHLIKTRGQQVTLRCSSQSGHNTVSWYQQALGQGPQFIFQYYREEENGRGNFPPRFSGLQFPNYSSELNVNALELDDSALYLCASSRDRSSYEQYFGPGTRLTVT.

This clonotype showed up just a few times. V gene TRBV7-9 combines with J gene TRBJ1-1; D might be TRBD1 (6 bases). The CDR3 consists of 14 residues. V was pared by 5 bases and J by 1 base, with 11 bases between. Germline V CDR1 and CDR2: SEHNR, FQNEAQ (reference sequence). This CDR3 reads CASSAGQQNTEAFF. In nucleotides, the CDR3 is TGTGCCAGCAGCGCGGGACAACAGAACACTGAAGCTTTCTTT.

The chain carries TRBV5-1 and TRBJ2-1; 12 bases fit TRBD2. In germline, CDR1 is SGHRS, CDR2 YFSETQ. This CDR3 spans 17 amino acids. V lost 0 bases, J lost 8 bases, and 9 bases stayed unmatched. CDR3 nucleotides: TGCGCCAGCAGCTTGGGACTAGCGGGGGTCCCGATGTATGAGCAGTTCTTC. It specifies CASSLGLAGVPMYEQFF. The complete variable domain, with remaining parts taken from reference TRBV5-1 and TRBJ2-1, reads KAGVTQTPRYLIKTRGQQVTLSCSPISGHRSVSWYQQTPGQGLQFLFEYFSETQRNKGNFPGRFSGRQFSNSRSEMNVSTLELGDSALYLCASSLGLAGVPMYEQFFGPGTRLTVL.

The chain links TRBV19 to TRBJ2-5, with 10 bases fitting TRBD1. The CDR3 is made up of 16 amino acids. V was pared by 5 bases and J by 0 bases, with 6 bases of the junction left unmatched. Germline CDR1 LNHDA, CDR2 SQIVND (reference sequence). CDR3 bases: TGTGCCAGTAGTCACAAGACAGGGGGCTACCAAGAGACCCAGTACTTC. It codes for CASSHKTGGYQETQYF.

V and J are TRBV7-6 and TRBJ2-3; perhaps TRBD2 as D (6 bases). The V end lost 1 base, the J end lost 2 bases, and 10 bases lay between the germline ends. The germline gives CDR1 SGHVS, CDR2 FNYEAQ. CDR3 length: 15 residues. The CDR3 region has the DNA TGTGCCAGCAGCTTAGAGCGGGCCCACACAGATACGCAGTATTTT. It specifies CASSLERAHTDTQYF.

The V gene is TRBV11-3, the J gene TRBJ2-1; TRBD2 matches 9 bases. The CDR3 length is 16 residues. Unmatched junction bases numbered 7, after V lost 7 bases and J lost 0 bases. Germline CDR1 and CDR2: SGHNT and YENEEA. The CDR3 DNA is TGTGCCAGCACAGCGGGCGGGGGGGCCTCCTACAATGAGCAGTTCTTC. Translation gives CASTAGGGASYNEQFF.

This chain links TRBV6-6 with TRBJ2-1; a weak D match, TRBD2 (5 bases). This CDR3 has 13 residues. Trimming removed 7 bases at V and 9 bases at J, with 16 bases between. Germline CDR1 reads MNHNY; CDR2 reads SVGAGI (reference sequence). CDR3 sequence: CASTFRGYGEQFF. For the CDR3, the DNA is TGTGCCAGCACCTTCAGAGGGTACGGTGAGCAGTTCTTC.

The genes are TRBV20-1 and TRBJ1-1, with D possibly matching TRBD1 (5 bases). Between the trimmed V and J ends, which lost 6 bases and 7 bases, there was a span of 9 bases. The CDR3 covers 10 residues. CDR1 is DFQATT and CDR2 is SNEGSKA in the germline V gene (reference sequence). The CDR3 nucleotides are TGCAGTGCGGCGGGGGGTGAAGCTTTCTTT. Encoded protein: CSAAGGEAFF.

This CDR3 reads CASSLWQGDNSPLHF. The CDR3 DNA sequence: TGTGCCAGCAGTTTATGGCAGGGAGATAATTCACCCCTCCACTTT. The chain has TRBV12-3 or TRBV12-4 and TRBJ1-6; D is possibly TRBD1 (5 bases). This CDR3 has 15 residues. V was pared by 2 bases and J by 5 bases, with 10 bases between.